Listed here are 6 T cell receptor beta chains from one sample, sequenced in a study of PD-L1 blockade in urothelial cancer. Profiled with immunoSEQ multiplex PCR; TCRdb holds only in-frame clones, not every one. The repertoire holds around 82,000 clones, 84% seen once, with approximately 2.1% in the top ten. The time point was: pretreatment peripheral blood. Here the sequenced sample was PBMCs, taken around atezolizumab (anti-PD-L1) treatment. The receptor source for this set is a man between 60 and 75 years old with urothelial cancer.

The chain carries TRBV7-8 and TRBJ2-7, with 8 bases that match TRBD2. The junction had 13 bases not matched to a gene; V was cut back by 1 base and J by 2 bases. Looked up from germline, CDR1 is SGHVS and CDR2 is FQNEAQ. The CDR3 runs to 18 residues. The DNA for the CDR3 is TGTGCCAGCAGCTTAGGACCGCGGGAGGAAAAAGGGACCTACGAGCAGTACTTC. It yields the protein CASSLGPREEKGTYEQYF.

The V call is TRBV18, the J call TRBJ1-1; perhaps TRBD1 as D (6 bases). The germline V gene has CDR1 KGHSH and CDR2 LQKENI. The CDR3 length is 14 residues. Trimming pared 4 bases from V and 1 base from J, leaving 10 bases between. CDR3 DNA sequence: TGTGCCAGCTCACTTGGACAGAAGAACACTGAAGCTTTCTTT. Translation gives CASSLGQKNTEAFF.

The chain recombines TRBV27 with TRBJ1-2; 7 nucleotides match TRBD1. This CDR3 has 15 amino acids. Germline V gene lookup returns CDR1 MNHEY and CDR2 SMNVEV (reference sequence). The trim removed 5 bases at V and 2 bases at J, leaving 8 bases unmatched. This CDR3 is CASSDRDRGNYGYTF. The CDR3 region has the DNA TGTGCCAGCAGTGACAGGGATAGAGGAAACTATGGCTACACCTTC.

In its sample, this clone was seen a few times. This chain uses TRBV1 with TRBJ1-5; TRBD1 reflects the table's D call only, with no check against the DNA. TRBV1 is tagged as a pseudogene. The CDR3 is made up of 17 amino acids. The CDR3: CTGGGTGGPTSNQPQHF. CDR3 coding DNA: TGCACCGGTGGTGGTACAGGGGGTCCAACTAGCAATCAGCCCCAGCATTTT.

The CDR3 sequence is CARSLGCSGQGNTEAFF. CDR3 DNA sequence: TGTGCCAGAAGCTTGGGATGTTCGGGACAGGGGAACACTGAAGCTTTCTTT. The V and J genes are TRBV5-3 and TRBJ1-1; 9 nucleotides align to TRBD1. TRBV5-3 counts as an open reading frame of uncertain function. The CDR3 extends over 17 amino acids. V was clipped by 0 bases and J by 1 base; unmatched bases: 7.

This clone was seen only once. The rearrangement links TRBV7-9 to TRBJ2-2; D unclear. With 5 bases removed from V and 6 bases from J, the gap between germline ends came to 7 bases. CDR3 length: 12 residues. Germline lookup yields CDR1 SEHNR and CDR2 FQNEAQ (reference sequence). CDR3 amino acids: CASSNTPGELFF. DNA for the CDR3: TGTGCCAGCAGCAACACCCCCGGGGAGCTGTTTTTT. Drawing the rest from reference TRBV7-9 and TRBJ2-2, the complete variable domain is DTGVSQNPRHKITKRGQNVTFRCDPISEHNRLYWYRQTLGQGPEFLTYFQNEAQLEKSRLLSDRFSAERPKGSFSTLEIQRTEQGDSAMYLCASSNTPGELFFGEGSRLTVL.